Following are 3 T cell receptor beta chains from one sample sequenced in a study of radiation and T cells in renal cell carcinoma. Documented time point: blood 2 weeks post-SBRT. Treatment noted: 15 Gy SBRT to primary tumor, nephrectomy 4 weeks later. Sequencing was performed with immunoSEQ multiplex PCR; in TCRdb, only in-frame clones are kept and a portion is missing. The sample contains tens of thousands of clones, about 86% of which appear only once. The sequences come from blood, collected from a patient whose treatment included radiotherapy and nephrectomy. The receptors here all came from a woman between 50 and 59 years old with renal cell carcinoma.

The CDR3 here is CASGFRGANYGYTF. CDR3 in DNA: TGTGCCAGCGGCTTTAGGGGCGCCAACTATGGCTACACCTTC. The J gene is TRBJ1-2, the V gene TRBV6-5, with a tentative D call TRBD1 (5 bases). V dropped 8 bases and J dropped 2 bases, with 15 bases sitting between them. From germline, CDR1 is MNHEY and CDR2 SVGAGI. The CDR3 sequence is 14 residues long.

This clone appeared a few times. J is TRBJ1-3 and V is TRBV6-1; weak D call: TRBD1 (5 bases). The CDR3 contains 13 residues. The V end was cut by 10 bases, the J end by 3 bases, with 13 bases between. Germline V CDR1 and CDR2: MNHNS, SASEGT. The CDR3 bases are TGTGCCACGCACCCGGGGGATGGAAACACCATATATTTT. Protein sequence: CATHPGDGNTIYF.

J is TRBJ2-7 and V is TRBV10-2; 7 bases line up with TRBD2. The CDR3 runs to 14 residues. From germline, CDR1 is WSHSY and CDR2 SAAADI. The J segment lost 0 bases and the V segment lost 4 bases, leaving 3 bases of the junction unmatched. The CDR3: CASSGAGFSYEQYF. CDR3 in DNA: TGCGCCAGCAGTGGAGCGGGGTTCTCCTACGAGCAGTACTTC.